The clone carrying this T cell receptor beta chain has just a few counts. After constant-region reverse-primer amplification, full-length variable regions underwent semi-nested PCR with Nested Universal Primer A. Using its own MiXCR run on the 5' RACE reads, TCRdb lists one record per CDR3 protein. The table has about 42,000 distinct CDR3 sequences, about 30% seen once. Germline lookup yields CDR1 SNHLY and CDR2 FYNNEI. Trimming stripped 6 bases from V and 0 bases from J, with 17 bases between. CDR3 length equals 16 residues. This receptor was obtained from a female donor with breast cancer. What was sequenced was tumor-infiltrating memory CD4+ T cells sorted from the breast tumor. The subset was: memory CD4+ T cells, CD4+CD45RO+CD25-. V and J are TRBV2 and TRBJ1-1; a weak D match, TRBD1 (5 bases). CDR3 bases: TGTGCCAGCAGAGGCCAAGCTGGGACCTTGAACACTGAAGCTTTCTTT. Its protein product is CASRGQAGTLNTEAFF.